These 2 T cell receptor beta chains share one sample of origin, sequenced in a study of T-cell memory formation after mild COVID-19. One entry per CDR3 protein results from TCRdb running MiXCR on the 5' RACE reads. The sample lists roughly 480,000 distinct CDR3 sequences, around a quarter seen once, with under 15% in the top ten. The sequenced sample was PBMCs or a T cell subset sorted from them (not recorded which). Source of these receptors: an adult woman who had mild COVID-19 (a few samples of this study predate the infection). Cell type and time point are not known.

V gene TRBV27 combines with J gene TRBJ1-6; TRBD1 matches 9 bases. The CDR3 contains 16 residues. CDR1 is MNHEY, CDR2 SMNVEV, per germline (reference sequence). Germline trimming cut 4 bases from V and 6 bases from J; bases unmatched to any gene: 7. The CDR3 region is CASSSPWTGVNSPLHF. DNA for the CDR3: TGTGCCAGCAGTTCACCCTGGACAGGGGTTAATTCACCCCTCCACTTT.

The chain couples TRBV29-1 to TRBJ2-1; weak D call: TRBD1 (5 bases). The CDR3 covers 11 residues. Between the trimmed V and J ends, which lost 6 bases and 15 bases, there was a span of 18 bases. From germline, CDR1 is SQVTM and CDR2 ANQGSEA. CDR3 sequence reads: CSVTQRGRRFF. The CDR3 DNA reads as TGCAGCGTGACCCAAAGGGGTCGTCGGTTCTTC.